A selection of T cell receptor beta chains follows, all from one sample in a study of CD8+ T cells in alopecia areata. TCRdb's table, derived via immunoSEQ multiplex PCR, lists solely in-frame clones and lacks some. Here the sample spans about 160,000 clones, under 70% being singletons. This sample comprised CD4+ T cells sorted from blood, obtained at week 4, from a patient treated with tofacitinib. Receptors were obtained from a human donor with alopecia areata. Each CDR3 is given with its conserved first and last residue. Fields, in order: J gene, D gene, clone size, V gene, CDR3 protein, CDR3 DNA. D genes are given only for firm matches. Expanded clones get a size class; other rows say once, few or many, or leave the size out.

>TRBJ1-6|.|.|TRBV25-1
CASSEQINSPLHF
TGTGCCAGCAGTGAACAGATTAATTCACCCCTCCACTTT
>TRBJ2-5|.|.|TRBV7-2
CASSAWRETQYF
TGTGCCAGCAGCGCATGGAGGGAGACCCAGTACTTC
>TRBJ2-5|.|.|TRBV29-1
CSASQGPETQYF
TGCAGCGCCTCTCAGGGTCCGGAGACCCAGTACTTC
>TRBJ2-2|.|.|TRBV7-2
CASSPQSSNTGELFF
TGTGCCAGCAGCCCCCAAAGTTCGAACACCGGGGAGCTGTTTTTT
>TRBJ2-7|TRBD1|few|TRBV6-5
CASSYRGQGVGYEQYF
TGTGCCAGCAGTTATCGGGGACAGGGAGTAGGGTACGAGCAGTACTTC
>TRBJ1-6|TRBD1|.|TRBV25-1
CASSWGQGTPLHF
TGTGCCAGCAGTTGGGGACAGGGGACACCCCTCCACTTT
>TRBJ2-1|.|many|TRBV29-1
CSVTLAYEQFF
TGCAGCGTTACACTAGCCTATGAGCAGTTCTTC
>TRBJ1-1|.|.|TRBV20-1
CSAKPAFF
TGCAGTGCTAAGCCAGCTTTCTTT
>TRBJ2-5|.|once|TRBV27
CASSFLGLQGTQYF
TGTGCCAGCAGTTTCTTGGGACTGCAGGGGACCCAGTACTTC
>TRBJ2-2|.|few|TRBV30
CAWSVQDTGELFF
TGTGCCTGGAGTGTGCAAGACACCGGGGAGCTGTTTTTT
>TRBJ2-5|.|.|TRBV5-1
CASSEGGRETQYF
TGCGCCAGCAGCGAGGGGGGACGGGAGACCCAGTACTTC
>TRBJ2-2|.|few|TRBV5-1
CASSFPPANTGELFF
TGCGCCAGCAGCTTTCCCCCCGCGAACACCGGGGAGCTGTTTTTT
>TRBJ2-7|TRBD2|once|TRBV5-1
CASSFTAGGAEQYF
TGCGCCAGCAGCTTCACCGCGGGAGGCGCCGAGCAGTACTTC
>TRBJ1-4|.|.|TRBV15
CATSRVSDWNEKLFF
TGTGCCACCAGCAGAGTCTCAGATTGGAATGAAAAACTGTTTTTT
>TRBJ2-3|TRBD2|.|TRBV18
CASSPLGLAGTDTQYF
TGTGCCAGCTCACCACTAGGGCTAGCGGGCACAGATACGCAGTATTTT
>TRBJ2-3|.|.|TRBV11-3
CASSLSRGASDTQYF
TGTGCCAGCAGCTTAAGTCGGGGGGCCTCAGATACGCAGTATTTT
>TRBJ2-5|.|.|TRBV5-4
CASSFRRGSQETQYF
TGTGCCAGCAGCTTTAGGCGCGGCAGCCAAGAGACCCAGTACTTC
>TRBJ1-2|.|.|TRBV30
CAWSPQSTHGYTF
TGTGCCTGGAGTCCACAGTCTACTCATGGCTACACCTTC
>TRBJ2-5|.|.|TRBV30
CAWSVLAETQYF
TGTGCCTGGAGTGTACTAGCAGAGACCCAGTACTTC
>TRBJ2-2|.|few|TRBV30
CAWSVRRSGELFF
TGTGCCTGGAGTGTAAGGCGGTCCGGGGAGCTGTTTTTT
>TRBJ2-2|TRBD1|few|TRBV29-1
CSAGTGDTGELFF
TGCAGCGCAGGGACAGGGGACACCGGGGAGCTGTTTTTT
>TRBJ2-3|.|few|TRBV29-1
CSVEAGVGSTDTQYF
TGCAGCGTTGAAGCGGGAGTGGGGAGCACAGATACGCAGTATTTT
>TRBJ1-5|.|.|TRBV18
CASSPLDNQPQHF
TGTGCCAGCTCACCACTGGACAATCAGCCCCAGCATTTT
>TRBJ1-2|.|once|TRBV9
CASSVEAGLNGYTF
TGTGCCAGCAGCGTAGAGGCAGGGCTGAATGGCTACACCTTC
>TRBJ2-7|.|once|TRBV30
CACIKDSSYEQYF
TGTGCCTGCATTAAGGACAGCTCCTACGAGCAGTACTTC
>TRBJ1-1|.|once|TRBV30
CAWDPRDTEAFF
TGTGCCTGGGACCCCAGGGACACTGAAGCTTTCTTT
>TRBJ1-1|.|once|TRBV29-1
CSVEPTGPRGEAFF
TGCAGCGTTGAACCTACAGGGCCTCGGGGTGAAGCTTTCTTT
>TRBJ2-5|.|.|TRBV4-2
CASSQGVNQETQYF
TGTGCCAGCAGCCAAGGGGTAAACCAAGAGACCCAGTACTTC
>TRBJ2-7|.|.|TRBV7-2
CASSFTGFSYEQYF
TGTGCCAGCAGCTTTACAGGGTTCTCCTACGAGCAGTACTTC
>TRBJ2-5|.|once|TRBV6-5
CASRPPGHETQYF
TGTGCCAGCAGACCCCCAGGGCATGAGACCCAGTACTTC
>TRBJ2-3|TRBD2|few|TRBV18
CASSPRRESTDTQYF
TGTGCCAGCTCACCACGGCGGGAGAGCACAGATACGCAGTATTTT
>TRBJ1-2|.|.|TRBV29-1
CSALQGGGYTF
TGCAGCGCCCTTCAAGGGGGTGGCTACACCTTC
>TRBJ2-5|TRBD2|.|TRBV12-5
CASGPRTSEETQYF
TGTGCTAGTGGTCCCCGGACTAGCGAGGAGACCCAGTACTTC
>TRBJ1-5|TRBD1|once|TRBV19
CASSTDRGDQPQHF
TGTGCCAGTAGCACGGACAGGGGGGATCAGCCCCAGCATTTT
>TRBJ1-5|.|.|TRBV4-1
CASSQIGLNQPQHF
TGCGCCAGCAGCCAAATAGGGTTGAATCAGCCCCAGCATTTT
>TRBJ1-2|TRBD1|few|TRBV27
CASRSAKRQGDYGYTF
TGTGCCAGCAGAAGCGCGAAACGACAGGGGGACTATGGCTACACCTTC
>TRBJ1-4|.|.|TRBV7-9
CASSQLAALNEKLFF
TGTGCCAGCAGCCAATTGGCGGCTCTTAATGAAAAACTGTTTTTT
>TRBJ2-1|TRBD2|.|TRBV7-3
CASSLKGLAGINEQFF
TGTGCCAGCAGCTTAAAAGGGCTAGCGGGGATCAATGAGCAGTTCTTC
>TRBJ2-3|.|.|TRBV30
CALSGPWGDTQYF
TGTGCCTTATCCGGCCCGTGGGGGGATACGCAGTATTTT
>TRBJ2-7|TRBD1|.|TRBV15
CATSPTGTAAYEQYF
TGTGCCACCAGCCCTACCGGGACAGCAGCCTACGAGCAGTACTTC
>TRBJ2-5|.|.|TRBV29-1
CSAGGLQETQYF
TGCAGCGCTGGGGGACTCCAAGAGACCCAGTACTTC
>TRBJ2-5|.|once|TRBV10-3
CAISENPGPQETQYF
TGTGCCATCAGTGAGAACCCGGGACCCCAAGAGACCCAGTACTTC
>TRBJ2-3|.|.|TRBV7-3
CASSPDPGPTGDTQYF
TGTGCCAGCAGCCCCGACCCCGGACCCACGGGGGATACGCAGTATTTT
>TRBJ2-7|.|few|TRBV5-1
CASSSGDYREGNEQYF
TGCGCCAGCAGCTCGGGGGATTACAGGGAAGGAAACGAGCAGTACTTC
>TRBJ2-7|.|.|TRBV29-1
CSVDSGTDEQYF
TGCAGCGTTGATTCCGGGACGGACGAGCAGTACTTC
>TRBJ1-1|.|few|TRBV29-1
CSVGSSASYTEAFF
TGCAGCGTTGGATCCTCTGCATCGTACACTGAAGCTTTCTTT
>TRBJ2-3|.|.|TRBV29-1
CSVAGTSTDTQYF
TGCAGCGTTGCCGGGACGTCCACAGATACGCAGTATTTT
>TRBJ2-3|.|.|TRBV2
CASSGLTDTDTQYF
TGTGCCAGCAGTGGTTTAACCGACACAGATACGCAGTATTTT
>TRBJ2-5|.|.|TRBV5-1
CASSFQTQETQYF
TGCGCCAGCAGCTTTCAGACCCAAGAGACCCAGTACTTC